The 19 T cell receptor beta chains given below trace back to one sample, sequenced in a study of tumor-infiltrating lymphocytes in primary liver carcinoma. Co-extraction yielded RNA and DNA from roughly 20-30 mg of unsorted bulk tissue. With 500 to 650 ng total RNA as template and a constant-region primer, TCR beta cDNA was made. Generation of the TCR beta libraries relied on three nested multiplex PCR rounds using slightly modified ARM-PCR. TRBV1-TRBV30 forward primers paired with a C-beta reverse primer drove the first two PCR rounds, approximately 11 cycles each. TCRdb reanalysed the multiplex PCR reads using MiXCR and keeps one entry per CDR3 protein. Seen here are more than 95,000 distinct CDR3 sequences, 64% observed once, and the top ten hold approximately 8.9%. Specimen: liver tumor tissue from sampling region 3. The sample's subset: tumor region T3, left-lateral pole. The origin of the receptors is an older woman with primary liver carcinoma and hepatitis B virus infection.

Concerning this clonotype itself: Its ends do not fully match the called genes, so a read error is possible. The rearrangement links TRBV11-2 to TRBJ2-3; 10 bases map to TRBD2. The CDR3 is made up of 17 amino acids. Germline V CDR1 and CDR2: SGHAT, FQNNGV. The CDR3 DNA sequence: TGTGCCAGCAGCCTAGGGGGACTAGCGTACACGTCAGATACGCTGTATTTT. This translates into CASSLGGLAYTSDTLYF.

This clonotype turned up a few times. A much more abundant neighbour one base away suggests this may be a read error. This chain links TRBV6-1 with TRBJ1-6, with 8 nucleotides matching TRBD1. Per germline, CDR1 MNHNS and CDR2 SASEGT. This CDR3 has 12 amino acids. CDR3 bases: TGTGCCAGCAGCGACAGGGGTTCACGCCTCCACTTT. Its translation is CASSDRGSRLHF.

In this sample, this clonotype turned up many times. The chain's CDR3 is CASGLRGVSSYNEQFF. The CDR3 DNA reads as TGTGCTAGTGGTTTGAGGGGGGTTAGCTCCTACAATGAGCAGTTCTTC. The chain links TRBV12-5 to TRBJ2-1, with D perhaps TRBD1 or TRBD2 (6 bases each). This CDR3 contains 16 residues. V lost 2 bases, J lost 0 bases, and 11 bases lay in between. Germline V gives CDR1 LGHNT, CDR2 FRNRAP.

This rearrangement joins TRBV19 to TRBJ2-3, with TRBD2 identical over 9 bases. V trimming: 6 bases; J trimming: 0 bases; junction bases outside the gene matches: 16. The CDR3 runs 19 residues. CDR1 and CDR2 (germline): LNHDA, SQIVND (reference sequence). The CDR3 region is CASRPWGRLAEFSTDTQYF. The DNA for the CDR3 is TGTGCCAGTAGACCTTGGGGACGACTAGCGGAGTTTAGCACAGATACGCAGTATTTT.

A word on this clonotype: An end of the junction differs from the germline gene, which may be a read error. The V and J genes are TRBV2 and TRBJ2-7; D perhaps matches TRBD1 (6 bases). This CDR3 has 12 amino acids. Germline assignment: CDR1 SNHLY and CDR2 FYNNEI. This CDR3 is CASRVPGVWQYF. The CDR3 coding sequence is TGCGCCAGCAGGGTACCAGGGGTATGGCAGTACTTC. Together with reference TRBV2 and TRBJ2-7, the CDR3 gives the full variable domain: EPEVTQTPSHQVTQMGQEVILRCVPISNHLYFYWYRQILGQKVEFLVSFYNNEISEKSEIFDDQFSVERPDGSNFTLKIRSTKLEDSAMYFCASRVPGVWQYFGPGTRLTVT.

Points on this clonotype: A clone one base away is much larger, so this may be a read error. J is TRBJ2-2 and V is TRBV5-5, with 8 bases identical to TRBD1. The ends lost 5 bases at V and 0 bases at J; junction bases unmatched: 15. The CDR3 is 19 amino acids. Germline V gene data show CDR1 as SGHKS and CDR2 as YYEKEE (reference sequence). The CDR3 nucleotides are TGTGCCAGCAGGCTGAGGTTGACCCCGGGACAGGCGAACACCGGGGAGCTGTTTTTT. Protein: CASRLRLTPGQANTGELFF.

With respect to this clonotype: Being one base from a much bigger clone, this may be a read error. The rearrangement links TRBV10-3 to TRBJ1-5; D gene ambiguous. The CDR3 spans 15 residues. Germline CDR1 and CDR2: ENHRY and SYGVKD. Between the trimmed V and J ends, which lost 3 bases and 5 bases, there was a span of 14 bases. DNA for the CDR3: TGTGCCATCAGTGACATGGGCGGCGGGGATCAGCCCCAGCATTTT. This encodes CAISDMGGGDQPQHF.

The CDR3 coding sequence is TGTGCCAGCAGCTTAACCTTAGGAGATACGCAGTATTTT. This codes for CASSLTLGDTQYF. The chain uses TRBV7-3 and TRBJ2-3; no definite D call. The CDR3 covers 13 residues. V lost 0 bases and J lost 5, with 6 bases in between. The germline gives CDR1 SGHTA, CDR2 FQGTGA.

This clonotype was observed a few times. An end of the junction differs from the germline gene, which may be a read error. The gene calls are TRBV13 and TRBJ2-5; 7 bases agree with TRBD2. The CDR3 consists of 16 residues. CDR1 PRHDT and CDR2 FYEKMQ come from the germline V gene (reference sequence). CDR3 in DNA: TGTGCCGGCAGCTTATATTTAGCGGGCAGCCAAGAGACCCAGTACTTC. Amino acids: CAGSLYLAGSQETQYF.

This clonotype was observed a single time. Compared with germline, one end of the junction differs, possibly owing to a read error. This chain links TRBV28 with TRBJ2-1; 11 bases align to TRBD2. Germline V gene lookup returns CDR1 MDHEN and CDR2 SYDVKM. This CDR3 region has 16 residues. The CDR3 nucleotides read TGTGCCAGCAGTTCGCCGGGGACTAGCGGATACAGTGAGCAGTTCTTC. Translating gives CASSSPGTSGYSEQFF.

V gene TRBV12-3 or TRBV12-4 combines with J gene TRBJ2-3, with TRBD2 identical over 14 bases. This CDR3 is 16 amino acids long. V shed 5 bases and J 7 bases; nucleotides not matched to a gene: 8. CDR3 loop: CASSLSGTSGGYTQYF. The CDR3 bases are TGTGCCAGCAGTCTTTCAGGGACTAGCGGGGGTTATACGCAGTATTTT.

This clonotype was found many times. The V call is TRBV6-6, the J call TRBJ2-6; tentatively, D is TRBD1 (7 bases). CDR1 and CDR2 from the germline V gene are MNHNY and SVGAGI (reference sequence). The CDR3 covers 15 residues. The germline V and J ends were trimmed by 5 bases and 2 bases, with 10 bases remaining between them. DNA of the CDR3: TGTGCCAGCAGTGGGGGGACAGCTGGGGCCAACGTCCTGACTTTC. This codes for CASSGGTAGANVLTF.

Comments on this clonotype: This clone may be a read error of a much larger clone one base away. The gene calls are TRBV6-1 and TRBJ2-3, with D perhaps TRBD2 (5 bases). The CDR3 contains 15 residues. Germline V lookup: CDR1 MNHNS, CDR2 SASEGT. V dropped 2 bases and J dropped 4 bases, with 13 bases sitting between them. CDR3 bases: TGTGCCAGCAGTGAATTGATAGCGTCCGCAGATACGCAGTATTTT. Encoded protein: CASSELIASADTQYF.

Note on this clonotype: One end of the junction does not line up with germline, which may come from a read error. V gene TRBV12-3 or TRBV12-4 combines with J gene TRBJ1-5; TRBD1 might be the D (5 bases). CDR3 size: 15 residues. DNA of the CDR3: TGTGCCAGCAGTATGAACAGGTGGCAAGATCAGCCCAAGCATTTT. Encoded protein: CASSMNRWQDQPKHF.

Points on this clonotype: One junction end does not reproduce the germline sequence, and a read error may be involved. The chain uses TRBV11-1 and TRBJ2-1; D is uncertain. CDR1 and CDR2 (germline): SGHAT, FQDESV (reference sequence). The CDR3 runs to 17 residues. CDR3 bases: TGTGCCAGCAGCTTCATAGGTGCATCCCTATCCTCCAATGATCAGTTCTTC. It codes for CASSFIGASLSSNDQFF.

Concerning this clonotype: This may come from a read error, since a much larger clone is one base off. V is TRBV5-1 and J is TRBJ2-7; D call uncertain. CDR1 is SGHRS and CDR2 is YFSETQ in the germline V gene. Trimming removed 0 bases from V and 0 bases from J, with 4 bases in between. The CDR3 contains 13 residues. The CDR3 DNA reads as TGCGCCAGCAGCTTGGAGTTCTCCTACGAGCAGTACTTC. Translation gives CASSLEFSYEQYF.

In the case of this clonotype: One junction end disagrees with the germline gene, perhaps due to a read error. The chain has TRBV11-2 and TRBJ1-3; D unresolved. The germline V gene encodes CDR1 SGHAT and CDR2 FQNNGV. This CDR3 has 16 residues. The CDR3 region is CASSLVTLSSGDTIYF. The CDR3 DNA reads TGTGCCAGCAGCTTAGTAACCTTAAGTTCTGGAGACACCATATATTTT.

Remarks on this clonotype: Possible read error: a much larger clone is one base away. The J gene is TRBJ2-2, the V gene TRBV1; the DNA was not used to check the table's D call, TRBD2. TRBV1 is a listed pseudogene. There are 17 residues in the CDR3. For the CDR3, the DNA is TGCACCAGCAGCCAAACGTTCGTAGCGGGAGATCCGGGGGAGCTGCTTTTT. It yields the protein CTSSQTFVAGDPGELLF.

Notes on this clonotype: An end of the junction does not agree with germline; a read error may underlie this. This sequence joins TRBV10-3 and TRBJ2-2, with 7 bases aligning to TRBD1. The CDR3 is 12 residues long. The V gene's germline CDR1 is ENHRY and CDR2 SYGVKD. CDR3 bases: TGTGCCGTCCGACGTAATACAGGGGAGCTGTTTTTC. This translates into CAVRRNTGELFF.